This passage covers 8 T cell receptor beta chains from one sample sequenced in a study of shared clonotypes between healthy human individuals (dated by TCRdb to 2020 to 2021). Libraries were constructed by the immunoSEQ multiplex PCR assay. The table was pulled from immuneACCESS by TCRdb, which kept in-frame rearrangements only. Such tables lose some clones; where checked, under half of the loss comes from unresolved V genes, and the rest has no known cause. Recorded for this sample are approximately 100,000 clones; about 67% of them occurred a single time. Together, the top ten hold approximately 23% of the sample. The material sequenced was memory CD8+ T cells sorted from blood. In light of the paper, this sample's cell subset or site label describes: CD45RO+ cells pooled with CCR7-negative TemRA cells. The source is a woman in her 30s in good health.

J is TRBJ2-1 and V is TRBV6-5; D unresolved. Germline lookup yields CDR1 MNHEY and CDR2 SVGAGI. This CDR3 contains 13 residues. Trimming shortened V by 7 bases and J by 5 bases, and 12 bases separated the two germline ends. The CDR3 nucleotides read TGTGCCAGCAATGCAGCGACCCACAATGAGCAGTTCTTC. Encoded protein: CASNAATHNEQFF.

V is TRBV4-1 and J is TRBJ2-1; TRBD2 matches 8 bases. The CDR3 consists of 15 residues. Germline-derived CDR1 and CDR2 are MGHRA and YSYEKL. The trim removed 7 bases at V and 3 bases at J, leaving 8 bases unmatched. DNA for the CDR3: TGCGCCAGCACAAAGAGAGCGGGAGACTACAATGAGCAGTTCTTC. Its translation: CASTKRAGDYNEQFF.

J is TRBJ2-1 and V is TRBV9; D is ambiguous. The V gene lost 4 bases and the J gene lost 8 bases, with 13 bases spanning the gap. This CDR3 contains 13 residues. CDR1 SGDLS and CDR2 YYNGEE come from the germline V gene. Here the CDR3 DNA reads TGTGCCAGCAGCCTCGGAATCCTCGATGAGCAGTTCTTC. It yields the protein CASSLGILDEQFF.

The V and J genes are TRBV7-9 and TRBJ2-1; D remains ambiguous. Germline assignment: CDR1 SEHNR and CDR2 FQNEAQ (reference sequence). Trimming left V 5 bases short and J 0 bases short, with 17 bases between. The CDR3 has 17 residues. The CDR3 region is CASSPPFRFSSYNEQFF. The DNA of the CDR3 is TGTGCCAGCAGCCCCCCCTTCCGGTTTAGCTCCTACAATGAGCAGTTCTTC.

The chain is built from TRBV6-5 and TRBJ2-1, with D possibly being TRBD1 (5 bases). The V end was cut by 6 bases, the J end by 5 bases, with 17 bases between. This CDR3 spans 15 amino acids. In germline, CDR1 is MNHEY, CDR2 SVGAGI. The CDR3 spells CASSKRQTHNNEQFF. CDR3 bases: TGTGCCAGCAGCAAAAGACAGACGCATAACAATGAGCAGTTCTTC.

The rearrangement uses TRBV7-2 and TRBJ2-3, with unresolved D. Trimming pared 5 bases from V and 2 bases from J, leaving 5 bases between. The length of the CDR3 is 12 residues. Germline V lookup: CDR1 SGHTA, CDR2 FQGNSA. CDR3 amino acids: CASSEITDTQYF. CDR3 nucleotides: TGTGCCAGCAGCGAGATCACAGATACGCAGTATTTT.

The chain joins TRBV7-9 to TRBJ1-2, with 7 bases identical to TRBD1. The CDR3 covers 13 residues. Germline V gene data show CDR1 as SEHNR and CDR2 as FQNEAQ (reference sequence). V gave up 8 bases and J gave up 2 bases; unmatched junction bases: 5. CDR3 nucleotide sequence: TGTGCCAGCGGACAGACAGGGAACTATGGCTACACCTTC. This sequence encodes CASGQTGNYGYTF.

The gene calls are TRBV11-2 and TRBJ2-1; 7 nucleotides match TRBD2. Germline CDR1 is SGHAT and CDR2 is FQNNGV. Germline trimming cut 1 base from V and 12 bases from J; bases unmatched to any gene: 18. The CDR3 loop spans 17 amino acids. DNA of the CDR3: TGTGCCAGCAGCTTAGGCGGTTGGGAGGCCATTTCGGGGGGGCAGTTCTTC. Its protein is CASSLGGWEAISGGQFF.